This T cell receptor beta chain comes out of a study of blood T cells in healthy people across ages. V was pared by 5 bases and J by 7 bases, with 4 bases of the junction left unmatched. This CDR3 is built from 15 residues. As regards this clonotype: Its antigen is unidentified.

Study observations and caveats: Estimated diversity that came from one million T cells was considered an underestimate.

Sample-barcoded 5' priming and a J-beta primer mix drove a second PCR of 7 to 11 cycles. Every individual sample yielded 3 million or more paired-end reads (each containing CDR3). TCRdb reprocessed the 5' RACE reads with MiXCR, giving one entry per CDR3 protein. The table records 750,000 to 950,000 distinct CDR3 sequences, 40% to 65% of them present only once. Donors were healthy Caucasian individuals from Russia aged about 6 to 90. Isolation recovered at least 6 million PBMCs from every sample. Sequencing was carried out using blood. The rearrangement uses TRBV12-3 or TRBV12-4 and TRBJ1-6; 11 positions agree with TRBD1. The receptor was isolated from a man older than 75 in good health. CDR3 region: CASSQRDRGNSPLHF. CDR3 nucleotide sequence: TGTGCCAGCAGTCAACGGGACAGGGGGAATTCACCCCTCCACTTT.